In this sample, the clone carrying this TCR beta chain turned up a few times. No antigen is known for it. TCRdb's table, derived via immunoSEQ multiplex PCR, lists solely in-frame clones and lacks some. This sample has about 130,000 clones, with about nine tenths found just once. The data are from a study of T cell responses to AZD1222 COVID-19 vaccine. Notes on the study in general: Along spike, vaccine-associated CD4 TCRs were found throughout, with dominance at 160-218 and 743-854.

After removal of 4 bases from V and 4 bases from J, the junction contained 10 bases not matched to a gene. This CDR3 spans 16 amino acids. Germline assignment: CDR1 SGHVS and CDR2 FQNEAQ. The specimen comprised peripheral blood, sampled on day 0 of AZD1222 vaccination. This receptor was obtained from an adult in good health. This chain links TRBV7-8 with TRBJ2-1, with TRBD1 matching 7 bases. The CDR3 region has the DNA TGTGCCAGCAGCTCGCCGCCGACAGGGTTATACAATGAGCAGTTCTTC. This codes for CASSSPPTGLYNEQFF. The whole variable domain, remainder taken from reference TRBV7-8 and TRBJ2-1, is GAGVSQSPRYKVAKRGQDVALRCDPISGHVSLFWYQQALGQGPEFLTYFQNEAQLDKSGLPSDRFFAERPEGSVSTLKIQRTQQEDSAVYLCASSSPPTGLYNEQFFGPGTRLTVL.